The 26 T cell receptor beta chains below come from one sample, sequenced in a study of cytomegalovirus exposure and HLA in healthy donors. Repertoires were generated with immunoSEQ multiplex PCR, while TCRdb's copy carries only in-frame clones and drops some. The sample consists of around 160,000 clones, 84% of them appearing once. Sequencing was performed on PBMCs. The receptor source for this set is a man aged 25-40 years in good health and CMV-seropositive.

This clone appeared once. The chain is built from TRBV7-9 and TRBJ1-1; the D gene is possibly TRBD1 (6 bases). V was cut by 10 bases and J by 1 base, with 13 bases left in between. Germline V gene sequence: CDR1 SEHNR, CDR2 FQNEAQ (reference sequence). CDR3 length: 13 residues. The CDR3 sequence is CATLRTENTEAFF. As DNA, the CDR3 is TGTGCCACCCTAAGGACAGAGAACACTGAAGCTTTCTTT.

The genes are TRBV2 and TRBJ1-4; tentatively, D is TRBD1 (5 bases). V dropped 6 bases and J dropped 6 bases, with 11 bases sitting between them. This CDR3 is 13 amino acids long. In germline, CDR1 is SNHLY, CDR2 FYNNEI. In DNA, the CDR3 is TGTGCCAGCAGACCCGGGGGATATGAAAAACTGTTTTTT. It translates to CASRPGGYEKLFF.

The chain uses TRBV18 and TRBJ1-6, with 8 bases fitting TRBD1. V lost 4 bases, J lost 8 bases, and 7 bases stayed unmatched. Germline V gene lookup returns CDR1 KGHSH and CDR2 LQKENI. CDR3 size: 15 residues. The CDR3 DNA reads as TGTGCCAGCTCACTCTCAGGGGGCGAAGATTCACCCCTCCACTTT. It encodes CASSLSGGEDSPLHF. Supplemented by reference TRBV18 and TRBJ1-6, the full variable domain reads NAGVMQNPRHLVRRRGQEARLRCSPMKGHSHVYWYRQLPEEGLKFMVYLQKENIIDESGMPKERFSAEFPKEGPSILRIQQVVRGDSAAYFCASSLSGGEDSPLHFGNGTRLTVT.

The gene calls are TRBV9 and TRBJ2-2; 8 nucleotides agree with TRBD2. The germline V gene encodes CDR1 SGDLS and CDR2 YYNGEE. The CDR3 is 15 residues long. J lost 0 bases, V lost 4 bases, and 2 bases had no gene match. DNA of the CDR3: TGTGCCAGCAGCCCGACTAGCGCGAACACCGGGGAGCTGTTTTTT. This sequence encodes CASSPTSANTGELFF.

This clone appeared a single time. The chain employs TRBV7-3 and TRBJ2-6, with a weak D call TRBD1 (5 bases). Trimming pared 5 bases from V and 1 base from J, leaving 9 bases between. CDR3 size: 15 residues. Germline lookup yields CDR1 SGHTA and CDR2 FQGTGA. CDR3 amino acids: CASSPTESGANVLTF. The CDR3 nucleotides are TGTGCCAGCAGCCCGACAGAGTCTGGGGCCAACGTCCTGACTTTC.

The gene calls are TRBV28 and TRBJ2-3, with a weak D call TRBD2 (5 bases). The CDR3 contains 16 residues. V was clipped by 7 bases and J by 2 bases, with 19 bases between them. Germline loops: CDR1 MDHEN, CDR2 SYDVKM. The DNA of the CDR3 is TGTGCCAGCATCTATCTAGGAGGCGGTTCCACAGATACGCAGTATTTT. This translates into CASIYLGGGSTDTQYF.

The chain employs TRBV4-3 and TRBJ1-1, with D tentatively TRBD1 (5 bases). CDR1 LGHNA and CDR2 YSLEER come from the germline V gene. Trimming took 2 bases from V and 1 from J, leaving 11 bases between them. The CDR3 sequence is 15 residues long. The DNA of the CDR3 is TGCGCCAGCAGCCAATCCCCAGGACAGAACACTGAAGCTTTCTTT. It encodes CASSQSPGQNTEAFF.

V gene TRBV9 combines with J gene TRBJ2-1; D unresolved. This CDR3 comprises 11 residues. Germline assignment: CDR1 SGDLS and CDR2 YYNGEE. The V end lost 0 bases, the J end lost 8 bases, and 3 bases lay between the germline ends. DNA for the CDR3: TGTGCCAGCAGCGTAGAGCATGAGCAGTTCTTC. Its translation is CASSVEHEQFF.

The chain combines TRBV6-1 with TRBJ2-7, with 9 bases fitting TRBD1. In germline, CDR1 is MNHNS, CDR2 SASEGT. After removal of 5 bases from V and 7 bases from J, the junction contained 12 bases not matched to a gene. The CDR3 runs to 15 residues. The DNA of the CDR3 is TGTGCCAGCAGTACTACAGGGGGCGCATCGGGTGAGCAGTACTTC. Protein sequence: CASSTTGGASGEQYF.

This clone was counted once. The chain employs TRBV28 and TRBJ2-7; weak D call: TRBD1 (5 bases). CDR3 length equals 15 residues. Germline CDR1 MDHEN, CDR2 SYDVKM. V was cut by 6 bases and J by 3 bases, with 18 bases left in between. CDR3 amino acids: CASRTLGVVSYEQYF. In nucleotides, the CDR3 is TGTGCCAGCAGAACCCTAGGGGTGGTTAGCTACGAGCAGTACTTC. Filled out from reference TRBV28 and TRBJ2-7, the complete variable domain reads DVKVTQSSRYLVKRTGEKVFLECVQDMDHENMFWYRQDPGLGLRLIYFSYDVKMKEKGDIPEGYSVSREKKERFSLILESASTNQTSMYLCASRTLGVVSYEQYFGPGTRLTVT.

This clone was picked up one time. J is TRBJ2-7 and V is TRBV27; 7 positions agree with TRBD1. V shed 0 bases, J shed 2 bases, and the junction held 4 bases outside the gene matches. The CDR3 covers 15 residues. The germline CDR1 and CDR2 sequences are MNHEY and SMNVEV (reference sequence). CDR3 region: CASSLSGTVTYEQYF. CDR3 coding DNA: TGTGCCAGCAGTTTATCCGGGACAGTGACCTACGAGCAGTACTTC.

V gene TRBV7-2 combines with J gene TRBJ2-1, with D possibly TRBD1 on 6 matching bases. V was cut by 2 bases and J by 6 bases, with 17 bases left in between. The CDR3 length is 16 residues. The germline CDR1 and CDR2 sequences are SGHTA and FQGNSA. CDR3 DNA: TGTGCCAGCAGCTTATACGGGCTAGGGGGTGTCAATGAGCAGTTCTTC. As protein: CASSLYGLGGVNEQFF. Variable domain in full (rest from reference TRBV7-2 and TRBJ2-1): GAGVSQSPSNKVTEKGKDVELRCDPISGHTALYWYRQSLGQGLEFLIYFQGNSAPDKSGLPSDRFSAERTGGSVSTLTIQRTQQEDSAVYLCASSLYGLGGVNEQFFGPGTRLTVL.

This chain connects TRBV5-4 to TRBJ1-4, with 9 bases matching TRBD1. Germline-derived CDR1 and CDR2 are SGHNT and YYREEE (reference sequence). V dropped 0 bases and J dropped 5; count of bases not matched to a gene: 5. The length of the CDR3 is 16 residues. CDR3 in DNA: TGTGCCAGCAGCTTGGGGAGACAGGGGGTAAATGAAAAACTGTTTTTT. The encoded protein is CASSLGRQGVNEKLFF.

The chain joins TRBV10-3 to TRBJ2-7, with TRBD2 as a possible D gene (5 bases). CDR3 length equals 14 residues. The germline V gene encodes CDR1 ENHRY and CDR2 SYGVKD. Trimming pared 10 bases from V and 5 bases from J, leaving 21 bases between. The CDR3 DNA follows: TGTGCCACCCGAAGTGGGATCTCCGGGGACGAGCAGTACTTC. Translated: CATRSGISGDEQYF.

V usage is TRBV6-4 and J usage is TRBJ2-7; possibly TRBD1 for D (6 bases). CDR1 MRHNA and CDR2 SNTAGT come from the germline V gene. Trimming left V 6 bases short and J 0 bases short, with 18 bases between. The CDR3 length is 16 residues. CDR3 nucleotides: TGTGCCAGCAGCCCCCCCACGGGACAATTCTCCTACGAGCAGTACTTC. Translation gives CASSPPTGQFSYEQYF.

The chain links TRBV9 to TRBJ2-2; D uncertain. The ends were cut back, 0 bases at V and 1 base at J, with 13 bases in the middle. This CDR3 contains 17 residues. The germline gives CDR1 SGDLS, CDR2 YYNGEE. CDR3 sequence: CASSVVGTVWNTGELFF. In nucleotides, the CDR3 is TGTGCCAGCAGCGTAGTAGGAACAGTTTGGAACACCGGGGAGCTGTTTTTT.

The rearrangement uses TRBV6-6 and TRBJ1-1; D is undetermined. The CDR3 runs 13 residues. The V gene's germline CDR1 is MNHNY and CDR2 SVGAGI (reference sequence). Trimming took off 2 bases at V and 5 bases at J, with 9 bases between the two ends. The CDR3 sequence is CASSYPGETEAFF. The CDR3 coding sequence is TGTGCCAGCAGTTACCCCGGGGAGACTGAAGCTTTCTTT.

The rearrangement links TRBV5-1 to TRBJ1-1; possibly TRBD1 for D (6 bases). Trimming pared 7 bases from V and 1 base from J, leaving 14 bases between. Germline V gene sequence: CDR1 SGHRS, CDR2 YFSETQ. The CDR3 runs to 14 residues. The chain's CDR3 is CASGPGHGNTEAFF. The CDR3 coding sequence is TGCGCCAGCGGACCGGGACACGGGAACACTGAAGCTTTCTTT.

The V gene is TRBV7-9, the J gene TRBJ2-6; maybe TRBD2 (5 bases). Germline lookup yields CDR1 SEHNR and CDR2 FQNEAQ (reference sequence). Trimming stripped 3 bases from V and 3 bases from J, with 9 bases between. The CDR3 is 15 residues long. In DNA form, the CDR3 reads TGTGCCAGCAGCTTTCTGGGAGATGGGGCCAACGTCCTGACTTTC. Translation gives CASSFLGDGANVLTF.

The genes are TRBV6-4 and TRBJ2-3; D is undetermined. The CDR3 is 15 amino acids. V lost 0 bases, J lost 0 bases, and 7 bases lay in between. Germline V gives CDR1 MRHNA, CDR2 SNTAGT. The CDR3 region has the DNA TGTGCCAGCAGTGACTCGGCCGGGAGCACAGATACGCAGTATTTT. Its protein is CASSDSAGSTDTQYF.

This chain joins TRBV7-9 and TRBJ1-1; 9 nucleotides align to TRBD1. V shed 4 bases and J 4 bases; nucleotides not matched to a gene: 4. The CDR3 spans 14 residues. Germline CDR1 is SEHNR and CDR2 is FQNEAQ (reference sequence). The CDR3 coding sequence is TGTGCCAGCAGCTCGGACAGGGGTGGCACTGAAGCTTTCTTT. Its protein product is CASSSDRGGTEAFF.

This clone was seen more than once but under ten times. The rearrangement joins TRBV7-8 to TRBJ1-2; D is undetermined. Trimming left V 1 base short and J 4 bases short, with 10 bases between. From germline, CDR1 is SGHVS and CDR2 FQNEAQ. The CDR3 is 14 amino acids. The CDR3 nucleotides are TGTGCCAGCAGCTTAGGGCAGGCGACCTATGGCTACACCTTC. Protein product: CASSLGQATYGYTF.

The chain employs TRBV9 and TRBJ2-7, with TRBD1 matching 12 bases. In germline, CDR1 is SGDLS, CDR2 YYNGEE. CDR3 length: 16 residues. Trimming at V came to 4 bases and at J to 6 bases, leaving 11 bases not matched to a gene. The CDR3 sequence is CASSPGPGQGAGEQYF. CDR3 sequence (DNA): TGTGCCAGCAGCCCAGGTCCGGGACAGGGGGCAGGCGAGCAGTACTTC.

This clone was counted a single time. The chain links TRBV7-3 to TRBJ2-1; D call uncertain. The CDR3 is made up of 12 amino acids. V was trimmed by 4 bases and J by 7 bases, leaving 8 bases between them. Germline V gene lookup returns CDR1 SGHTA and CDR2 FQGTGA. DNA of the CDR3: TGTGCCAGCAGCTCCTCAGGAAATGAGCAGTTCTTC. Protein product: CASSSSGNEQFF.

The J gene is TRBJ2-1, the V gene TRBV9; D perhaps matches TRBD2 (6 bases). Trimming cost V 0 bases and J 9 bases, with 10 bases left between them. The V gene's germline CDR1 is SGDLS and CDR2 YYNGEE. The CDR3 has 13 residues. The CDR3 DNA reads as TGTGCCAGCAGCGTAGGACTAGTTAGTGAGCAGTTCTTC. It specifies CASSVGLVSEQFF.

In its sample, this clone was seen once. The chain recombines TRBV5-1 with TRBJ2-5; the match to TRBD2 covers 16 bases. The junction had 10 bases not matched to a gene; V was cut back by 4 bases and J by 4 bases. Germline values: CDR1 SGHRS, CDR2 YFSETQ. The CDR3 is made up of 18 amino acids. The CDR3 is CASSQGTSGRAMRETQYF. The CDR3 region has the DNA TGCGCCAGCAGCCAAGGGACTAGCGGGAGGGCCATGAGAGAGACCCAGTACTTC.